These 25 T cell receptor beta chains originate from one sample sequenced in a study of OX40 agonist ivuxolimab in advanced cancers. Profiled with immunoSEQ multiplex PCR; TCRdb holds only in-frame clones, not every one. There are some 95,000 clones in the sample; around 90% occur only once, and 0.5% to 0.65% lies in the top ten. Source: CD4+ or CD8+ T cells sorted from blood, taken in a trial of the OX40 agonist ivuxolimab. Receptor source: an adult with an advanced solid tumor such as melanoma, head and neck, liver or kidney cancer.

The chain is built from TRBV19 and TRBJ2-1; D assignment may be TRBD1 or TRBD2 (5 bases each). The V end was cut by 4 bases, the J end by 4 bases, with 17 bases between. Germline V CDR1 and CDR2: LNHDA, SQIVND (reference sequence). The CDR3 has 16 amino acids. The CDR3 nucleotides read TGTGCCAGTAGTACGGGGACCGCTGCTACTTACAATGAGCAGTTCTTC. It translates to CASSTGTAATYNEQFF.

The chain uses TRBV6-1 and TRBJ2-7, with 7 bases matching TRBD2. Germline V gene lookup returns CDR1 MNHNS and CDR2 SASEGT. V lost 10 bases to trimming and J lost 1 base; unmatched junction nucleotides: 4. The CDR3 is made up of 12 amino acids. Here the CDR3 DNA reads TGTGCCACCGCGGGAGTTTCCTACGAGCAGTACTTC. Its protein product is CATAGVSYEQYF.

The CDR3 loop reads CASSFRTAQGAGELFF. The DNA of the CDR3 is TGTGCCAGCAGCTTCAGGACAGCCCAAGGTGCCGGGGAGCTGTTTTTT. The V call is TRBV9, the J call TRBJ2-2; D is perhaps TRBD1 (6 bases). This CDR3 spans 16 amino acids. CDR1 and CDR2 from the germline V gene are SGDLS and YYNGEE. The germline V and J ends were trimmed by 4 bases and 6 bases, with 19 bases remaining between them.

J is TRBJ1-3 and V is TRBV6-6; tentatively, D is TRBD1 (5 bases). V lost 6 bases to trimming and J lost 2 bases, with 14 bases between them. This CDR3 has 15 amino acids. Germline CDR1 and CDR2: MNHNY and SVGAGI (reference sequence). The DNA for the CDR3 is TGTGCCAGCAGCCAGGGAGGACTAGCTGGAAACACCATATATTTT. The encoded protein is CASSQGGLAGNTIYF.

This chain uses TRBV11-2 with TRBJ1-2; 8 nucleotides align to TRBD1. This CDR3 is 13 amino acids long. The germline V gene has CDR1 SGHAT and CDR2 FQNNGV. After removal of 7 bases from V and 8 bases from J, the junction contained 9 bases not matched to a gene. CDR3 sequence: CASNPRTGRGYTF. The DNA of the CDR3 is TGTGCCAGCAACCCGCGGACAGGGCGGGGCTACACCTTC.

V usage is TRBV15 and J usage is TRBJ2-6; a possible D gene is TRBD2 (6 bases). CDR3 length: 16 amino acids. CDR1 and CDR2 from the germline V gene are LNHNV and YYDKDF (reference sequence). Trimming stripped 1 base from V and 2 bases from J, with 9 bases between. DNA of the CDR3: TGTGCCACCAGCAGAGTTGGCGGGGCTGGGGCCAACGTCCTGACTTTC. Its protein product is CATSRVGGAGANVLTF.

CDR3 amino acids: CATDRSGDNSPLHF. CDR3 bases: TGTGCCACCGACAGGTCAGGAGATAATTCACCCCTCCACTTT. The chain employs TRBV10-3 and TRBJ1-6, with D maybe TRBD1 (6 bases). The length of the CDR3 is 14 residues. Trimming pared 10 bases from V and 5 bases from J, leaving 15 bases between. Per germline, CDR1 ENHRY and CDR2 SYGVKD.

This chain uses TRBV6-1 with TRBJ2-5, with D perhaps given as TRBD1 or TRBD2 (7 bases each). The V end was cut by 6 bases, the J end by 3 bases, with 17 bases between. Per germline, CDR1 MNHNS and CDR2 SASEGT. This CDR3 contains 15 residues. CDR3 region: CASRAHRGGEETQYF. The CDR3 DNA is TGTGCCAGCAGGGCCCACAGGGGAGGGGAAGAGACCCAGTACTTC.

The table lists this clone with a few counts. J is TRBJ1-5 and V is TRBV18; TRBD1 is a possible D gene (6 bases). This CDR3 contains 13 residues. Trimming took 6 bases from V and 4 from J, leaving 10 bases between them. The germline V gene has CDR1 KGHSH and CDR2 LQKENI. In nucleotides, the CDR3 is TGTGCCAGCTCCCCAGGGGATAATCAGCCCCAGCATTTT. Encoded protein: CASSPGDNQPQHF.

This chain links TRBV30 with TRBJ2-3, with 11 bases that match TRBD1. The CDR3 extends over 15 amino acids. Per germline, CDR1 GTSNPN and CDR2 SVGIG (reference sequence). Trimming at V came to 1 base and at J to 4 bases, leaving 4 bases not matched to a gene. CDR3 bases: TGTGCCTGGAGTGACGGACAGGGGGCATCAGATACGCAGTATTTT. Its translation is CAWSDGQGASDTQYF.

The CDR3 reads CASSVGLRGGLETQYF. In nucleotides, the CDR3 is TGTGCCAGCAGCGTAGGATTGCGGGGGGGCCTTGAGACCCAGTACTTC. The V call is TRBV9, the J call TRBJ2-5, with 9 bases that match TRBD2. V lost 0 bases and J lost 5; bases outside the gene matches: 8. The CDR3 runs 16 residues. Germline lookup yields CDR1 SGDLS and CDR2 YYNGEE.

This clone was seen only once. The chain joins TRBV19 to TRBJ2-1; D is uncertain. The CDR3 contains 14 residues. The germline V gene has CDR1 LNHDA and CDR2 SQIVND (reference sequence). Trimming left V 7 bases short and J 0 bases short, with 10 bases between. The CDR3 region is CASTGPGSYNEQFF. CDR3 DNA: TGTGCCAGTACCGGACCCGGCTCCTACAATGAGCAGTTCTTC.

The chain employs TRBV11-2 and TRBJ1-2; D is perhaps TRBD1 (5 bases). CDR3 size: 12 residues. Germline V lookup: CDR1 SGHAT, CDR2 FQNNGV. V lost 4 bases, J lost 8 bases, and 11 bases lay in between. For the CDR3, the DNA is TGTGCCAGCAGCTCGGAGGGGAACGGCTACACCTTC. Protein product: CASSSEGNGYTF. The full variable domain, in which reference TRBV11-2 and TRBJ1-2 provide the parts outside the CDR3, is EAGVAQSPRYKIIEKRQSVAFWCNPISGHATLYWYQQILGQGPKLLIQFQNNGVVDDSQLPKDRFSAERLKGVDSTLKIQPAKLEDSAVYLCASSSEGNGYTFGSGTRLTVV.

The rearrangement links TRBV25-1 to TRBJ2-6; D gene unclear. The ends were cut back, 4 bases at V and 0 bases at J, with 1 base in the middle. The CDR3 has 13 amino acids. Germline CDR1 is MGHDK and CDR2 is SYGVNS. CDR3 region: CASSGSGANVLTF. The CDR3 region has the DNA TGTGCCAGCAGTGGCTCTGGGGCCAACGTCCTGACTTTC. Full variable domain (missing parts from reference TRBV25-1 and TRBJ2-6): EADIYQTPRYLVIGTGKKITLECSQTMGHDKMYWYQQDPGMELHLIHYSYGVNSTEKGDLSSESTVSRIRTEHFPLTLESARPSHTSQYLCASSGSGANVLTFGAGSRLTVL.

V gene TRBV30 combines with J gene TRBJ1-4; D is undetermined. The CDR3 spans 14 residues. V lost 2 bases, J lost 2 bases, and 9 bases lay in between. Per germline, CDR1 GTSNPN and CDR2 SVGIG (reference sequence). Here the CDR3 reads CAWSSGSTNEKLFF. CDR3 DNA: TGTGCCTGGAGTAGTGGTAGTACTAATGAAAAACTGTTTTTT.

V usage is TRBV18 and J usage is TRBJ1-5, with D perhaps matching TRBD1 (5 bases). CDR1 KGHSH and CDR2 LQKENI come from the germline V gene. The CDR3 runs to 12 residues. Trimming removed 8 bases from V and 6 bases from J, with 11 bases in between. The DNA of the CDR3 is TGTGCCAGCGGTGCAAGGGGTCAGCCCCAGCATTTT. Its translation: CASGARGQPQHF.

The chain carries TRBV7-9 and TRBJ1-4, with TRBD1 matching 7 bases. Germline CDR1 reads SEHNR; CDR2 reads FQNEAQ (reference sequence). The CDR3 extends over 15 amino acids. Trimming removed 6 bases from V and 5 bases from J; junction bases left unmatched: 9. The CDR3 nucleotides are TGTGCCAGCAGTTTTAGACAGGGATTAAATGAAAAACTGTTTTTT. Protein: CASSFRQGLNEKLFF. The variable domain in full, with the rest retrieved from reference TRBV7-9 and TRBJ1-4, is DTGVSQNPRHKITKRGQNVTFRCDPISEHNRLYWYRQTLGQGPEFLTYFQNEAQLEKSRLLSDRFSAERPKGSFSTLEIQRTEQGDSAMYLCASSFRQGLNEKLFFGSGTQLSVL.

The chain is built from TRBV5-5 and TRBJ2-3; D possibly corresponds to TRBD1 (5 bases). Trimming left V 4 bases short and J 6 bases short, with 27 bases between. The CDR3 is 18 amino acids. Germline V gene lookup returns CDR1 SGHKS and CDR2 YYEKEE (reference sequence). CDR3 bases: TGTGCCAGCAGCCCAACTGATAGTGGACAAGGCCCTCTGGATACGCAGTATTTT. Its protein is CASSPTDSGQGPLDTQYF. The full variable domain, with the rest looked up from reference TRBV5-5 and TRBJ2-3, is DAGVTQSPTHLIKTRGQQVTLRCSPISGHKSVSWYQQVLGQGPQFIFQYYEKEERGRGNFPDRFSARQFPNYSSELNVNALLLGDSALYLCASSPTDSGQGPLDTQYFGPGTRLTVL.

The chain uses TRBV5-1 and TRBJ2-3; TRBD1 aligns across 9 bases. V shed 4 bases, J shed 6 bases, and the junction held 6 bases outside the gene matches. This CDR3 has 14 residues. Germline V gene lookup returns CDR1 SGHRS and CDR2 YFSETQ. The CDR3, as DNA: TGCGCCAGCAGCCGGGACAGGGAGGGTGATACGCAGTATTTT. This gives the protein CASSRDREGDTQYF. The whole variable domain, filled in from reference TRBV5-1 and TRBJ2-3, reads KAGVTQTPRYLIKTRGQQVTLSCSPISGHRSVSWYQQTPGQGLQFLFEYFSETQRNKGNFPGRFSGRQFSNSRSEMNVSTLELGDSALYLCASSRDREGDTQYFGPGTRLTVL.

The DNA for the CDR3 is TGCGCCAGCAGTGTGGGAGAGACCCAGTACTTC. Its translation is CASSVGETQYF. This rearrangement joins TRBV10-1 to TRBJ2-5, with D hard to call. V gave up 4 bases and J gave up 4 bases, with 4 bases separating them. The CDR3 is made up of 11 amino acids. Germline V gene lookup returns CDR1 WNHNN and CDR2 SYGVQD (reference sequence).

The chain combines TRBV15 with TRBJ2-3; no reliable D call. V was clipped by 4 bases and J by 6 bases, with 11 bases between them. The germline gives CDR1 LNHNV, CDR2 YYDKDF (reference sequence). The CDR3 runs to 13 residues. CDR3 protein: CATSTPGRDTQYF. For the CDR3, the DNA is TGTGCCACCAGCACACCCGGAAGGGATACGCAGTATTTT.

The J gene is TRBJ2-5, the V gene TRBV2; D remains unclear. The CDR3 covers 12 residues. V was clipped by 8 bases and J by 3 bases, with 10 bases between them. Germline V CDR1 and CDR2: SNHLY, FYNNEI. The CDR3 nucleotides read TGTGCCAGCGCTGTCCGGGAAGAGACCCAGTACTTC. Its translation is CASAVREETQYF.

The J gene is TRBJ1-6, the V gene TRBV10-2; 7 positions agree with TRBD1. J was trimmed by 8 bases and V by 8 bases; bases with no gene match: 9. The CDR3 extends over 14 amino acids. Germline CDR1 WSHSY, CDR2 SAAADI. As DNA, the CDR3 is TGCGCCAGCGGACCCCGGGACAGTTATTCACCCCTCCACTTT. Translated: CASGPRDSYSPLHF.

The table lists this clone with a count of one. The genes are TRBV5-1 and TRBJ2-5, with TRBD1 matching 10 bases. The J segment lost 4 bases and the V segment lost 1 base, leaving 7 bases of the junction unmatched. The germline CDR1 and CDR2 sequences are SGHRS and YFSETQ. The CDR3 has 16 residues. The CDR3 coding sequence is TGCGCCAGCAGCTTGTTCCGGGACAGGGGATTAGAGACCCAGTACTTC. It encodes CASSLFRDRGLETQYF.

On this clone itself: The junction does not match germline at one end; this may be a read error. The chain employs TRBV5-6 and TRBJ2-3, with D possibly TRBD2 on 6 matching bases. This CDR3 spans 12 amino acids. Germline values: CDR1 SGHDT, CDR2 YYEEEE. CDR3 bases: TGTGCCAGCAGCTGGGGGACCAGCCCGGGGGATTTT. Translating it yields CASSWGTSPGDF.